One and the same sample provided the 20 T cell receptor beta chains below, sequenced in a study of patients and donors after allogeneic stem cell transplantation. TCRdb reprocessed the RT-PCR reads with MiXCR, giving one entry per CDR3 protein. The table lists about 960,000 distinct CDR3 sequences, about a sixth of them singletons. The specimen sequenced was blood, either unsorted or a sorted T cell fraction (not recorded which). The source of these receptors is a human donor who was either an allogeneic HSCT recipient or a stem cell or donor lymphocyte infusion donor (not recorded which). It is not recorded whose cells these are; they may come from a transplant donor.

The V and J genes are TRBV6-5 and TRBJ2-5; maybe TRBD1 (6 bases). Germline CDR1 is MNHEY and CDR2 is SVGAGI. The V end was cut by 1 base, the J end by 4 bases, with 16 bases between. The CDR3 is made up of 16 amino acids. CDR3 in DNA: TGTGCCAGCAGTTACTTTGGGTCAATCAGGGGAGAGACCCAGTACTTC. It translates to CASSYFGSIRGETQYF.

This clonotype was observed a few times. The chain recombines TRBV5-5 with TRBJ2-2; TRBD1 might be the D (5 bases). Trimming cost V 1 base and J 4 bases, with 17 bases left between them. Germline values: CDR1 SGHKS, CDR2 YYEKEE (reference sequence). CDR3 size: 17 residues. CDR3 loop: CASSLRGTGLSTGELFF. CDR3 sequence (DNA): TGTGCCAGCAGCTTGAGGGGAACAGGTCTAAGCACCGGGGAGCTGTTTTTT.

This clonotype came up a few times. DNA for the CDR3: TGTGCCAGCAGCAACAAACCGGGACAAGGGCCTCCTACGGGCTACACCTTC. Residues: CASSNKPGQGPPTGYTF. This rearrangement joins TRBV21-1 to TRBJ1-2; TRBD1, the D gene given by the table, was not confirmed from the DNA. TRBV21-1 is described as a pseudogene. This CDR3 comprises 17 residues.

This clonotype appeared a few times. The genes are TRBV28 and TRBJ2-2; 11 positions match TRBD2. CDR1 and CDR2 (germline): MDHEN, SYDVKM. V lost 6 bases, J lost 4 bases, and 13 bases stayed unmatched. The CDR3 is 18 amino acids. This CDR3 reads CASSSRVLAGGSTGELFF. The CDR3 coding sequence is TGTGCCAGCAGCTCCCGTGTGCTAGCGGGAGGTTCCACCGGGGAGCTGTTTTTT.

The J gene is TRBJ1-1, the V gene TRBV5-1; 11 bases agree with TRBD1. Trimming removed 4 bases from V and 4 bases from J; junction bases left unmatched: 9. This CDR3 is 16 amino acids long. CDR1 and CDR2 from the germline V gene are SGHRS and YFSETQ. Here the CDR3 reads CASSPGTGGSGTEAFF. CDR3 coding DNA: TGCGCCAGCAGCCCCGGGACAGGGGGTTCAGGCACTGAAGCTTTCTTT.

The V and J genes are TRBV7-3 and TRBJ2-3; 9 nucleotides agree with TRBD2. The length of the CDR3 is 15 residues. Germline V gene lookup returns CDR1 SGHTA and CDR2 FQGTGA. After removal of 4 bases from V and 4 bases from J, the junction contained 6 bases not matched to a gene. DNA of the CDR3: TGTGCCAGCAGCTCCCTAGCGGGAAGGGCAGATACGCAGTATTTT. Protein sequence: CASSSLAGRADTQYF.

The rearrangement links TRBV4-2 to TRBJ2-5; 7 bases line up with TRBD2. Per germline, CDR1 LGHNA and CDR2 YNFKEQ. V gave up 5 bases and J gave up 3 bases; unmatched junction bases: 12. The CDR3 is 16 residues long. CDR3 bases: TGTGCCAGCAGCGTGCCCGGGAGGAGGGTCAAAGAGACCCAGTACTTC. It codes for CASSVPGRRVKETQYF.

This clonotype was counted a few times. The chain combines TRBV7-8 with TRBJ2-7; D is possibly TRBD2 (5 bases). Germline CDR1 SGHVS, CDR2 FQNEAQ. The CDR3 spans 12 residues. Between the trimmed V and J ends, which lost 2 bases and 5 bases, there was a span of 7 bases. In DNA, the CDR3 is TGTGCCAGCAGCTTACCCGGGGACGAGCAGTACTTC. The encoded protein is CASSLPGDEQYF.

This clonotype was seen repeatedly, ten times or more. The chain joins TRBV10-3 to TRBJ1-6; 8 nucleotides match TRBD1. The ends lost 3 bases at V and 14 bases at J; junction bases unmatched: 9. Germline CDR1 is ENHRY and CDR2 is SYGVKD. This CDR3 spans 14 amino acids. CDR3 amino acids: CAISDGTGRGTLHF. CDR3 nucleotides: TGTGCCATCAGTGACGGGACAGGACGTGGAACCCTCCACTTT.

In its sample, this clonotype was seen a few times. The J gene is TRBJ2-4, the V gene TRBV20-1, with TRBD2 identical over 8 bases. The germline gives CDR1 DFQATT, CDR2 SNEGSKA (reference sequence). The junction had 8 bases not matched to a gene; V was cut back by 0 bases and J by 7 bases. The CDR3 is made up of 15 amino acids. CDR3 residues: CSARDLTSGPNIQYF. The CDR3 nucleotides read TGCAGTGCTAGAGACCTTACTAGCGGCCCCAACATTCAGTACTTC.

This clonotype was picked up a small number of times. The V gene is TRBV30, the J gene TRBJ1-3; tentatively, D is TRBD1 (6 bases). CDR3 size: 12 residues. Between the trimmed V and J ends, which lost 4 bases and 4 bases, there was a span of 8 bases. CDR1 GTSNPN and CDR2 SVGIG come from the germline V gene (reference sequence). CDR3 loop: CAWTGEGNTIYF. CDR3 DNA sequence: TGTGCCTGGACAGGGGAGGGAAACACCATATATTTT.

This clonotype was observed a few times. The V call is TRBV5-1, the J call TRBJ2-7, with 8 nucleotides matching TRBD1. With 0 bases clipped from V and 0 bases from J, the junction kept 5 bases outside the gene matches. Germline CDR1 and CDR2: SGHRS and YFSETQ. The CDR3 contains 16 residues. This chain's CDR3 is CASSLAPGQASYEQYF. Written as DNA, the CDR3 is TGCGCCAGCAGCTTGGCCCCGGGACAGGCCTCCTACGAGCAGTACTTC.

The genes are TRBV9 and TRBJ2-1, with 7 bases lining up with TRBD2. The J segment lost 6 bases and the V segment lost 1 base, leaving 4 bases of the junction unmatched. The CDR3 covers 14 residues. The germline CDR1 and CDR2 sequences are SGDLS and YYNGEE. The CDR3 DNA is TGTGCCAGCAGCGTACCGCCTAGCGGCAATGAGCAGTTCTTC. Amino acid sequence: CASSVPPSGNEQFF.

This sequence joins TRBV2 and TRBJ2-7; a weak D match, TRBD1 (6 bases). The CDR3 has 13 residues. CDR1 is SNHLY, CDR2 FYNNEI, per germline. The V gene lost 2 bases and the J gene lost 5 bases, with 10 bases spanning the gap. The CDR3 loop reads CASSEQGLNEQYF. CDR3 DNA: TGTGCCAGCAGTGAACAGGGGCTCAACGAGCAGTACTTC.

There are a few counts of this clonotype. DNA of the CDR3: TGTGCCAGCAGCTTACACCCGGGACAGGGATACACCGGGGAGCTGTTTTTT. Its protein product is CASSLHPGQGYTGELFF. This chain links TRBV7-8 with TRBJ2-2, with TRBD1 matching 9 bases. The CDR3 spans 17 residues. Germline assignment: CDR1 SGHVS and CDR2 FQNEAQ. Trimming at V came to 2 bases and at J to 3 bases, leaving 7 bases not matched to a gene.

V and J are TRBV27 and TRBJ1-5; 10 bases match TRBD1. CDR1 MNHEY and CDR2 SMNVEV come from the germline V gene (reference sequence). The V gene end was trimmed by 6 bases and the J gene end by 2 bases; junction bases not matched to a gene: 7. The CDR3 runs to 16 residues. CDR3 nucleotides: TGTGCCAGCAGCGCCACCGGGACAGGGGGCAATCAGCCCCAGCATTTT. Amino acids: CASSATGTGGNQPQHF.

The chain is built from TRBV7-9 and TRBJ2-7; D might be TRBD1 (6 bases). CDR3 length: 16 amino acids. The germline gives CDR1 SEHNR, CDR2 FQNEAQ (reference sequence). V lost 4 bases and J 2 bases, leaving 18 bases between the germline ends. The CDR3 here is CASSSSEGVGAYEQYF. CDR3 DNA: TGTGCCAGCAGCTCATCCGAGGGGGTGGGAGCCTACGAGCAGTACTTC.

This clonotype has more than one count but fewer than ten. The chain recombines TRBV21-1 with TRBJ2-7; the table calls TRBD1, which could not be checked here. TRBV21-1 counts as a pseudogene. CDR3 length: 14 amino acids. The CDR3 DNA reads TGTGCCAGCTGGGATATGACAGGGATATACGAGCAGTACTTC. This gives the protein CASWDMTGIYEQYF.

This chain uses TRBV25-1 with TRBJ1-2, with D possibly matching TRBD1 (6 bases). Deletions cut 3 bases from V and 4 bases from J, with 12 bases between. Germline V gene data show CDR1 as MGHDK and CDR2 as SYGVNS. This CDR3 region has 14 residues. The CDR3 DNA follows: TGTGCCAGCAGTGACAGGGGCTTGGCCTATGGCTACACCTTC. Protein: CASSDRGLAYGYTF.

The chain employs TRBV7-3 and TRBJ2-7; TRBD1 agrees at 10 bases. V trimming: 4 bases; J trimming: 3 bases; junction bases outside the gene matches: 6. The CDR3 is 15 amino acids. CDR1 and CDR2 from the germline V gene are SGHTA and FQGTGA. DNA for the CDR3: TGTGCCAGCAGCTCCATGGGACAGGGGCGCTACGAGCAGTACTTC. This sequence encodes CASSSMGQGRYEQYF.